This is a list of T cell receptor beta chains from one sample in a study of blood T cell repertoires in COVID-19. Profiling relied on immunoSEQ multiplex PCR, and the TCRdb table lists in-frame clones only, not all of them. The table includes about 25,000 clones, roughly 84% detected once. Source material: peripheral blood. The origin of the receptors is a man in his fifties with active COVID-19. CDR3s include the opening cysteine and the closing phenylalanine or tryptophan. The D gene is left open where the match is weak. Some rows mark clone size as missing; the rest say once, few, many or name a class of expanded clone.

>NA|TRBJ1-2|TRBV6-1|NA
CASSENPGSPGGYTF
TGTGCCAGCAGTGAAAACCCCGGGTCTCCCGGGGGCTACACCTTC
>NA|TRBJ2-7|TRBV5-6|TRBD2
CASSQLAGGTYEQYF
TGTGCCAGCAGCCAACTAGCGGGGGGGACCTACGAGCAGTACTTC
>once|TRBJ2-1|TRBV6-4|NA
CASRVVRVRYNEQFF
TGTGCCAGCAGAGTGGTCAGGGTCCGCTACAATGAGCAGTTCTTC
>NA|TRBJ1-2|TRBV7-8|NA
CASRKSRAGSEGYTF
TGTGCCAGCAGGAAGAGTAGGGCGGGGAGCGAAGGCTACACCTTC
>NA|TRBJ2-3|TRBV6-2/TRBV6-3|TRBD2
CASSYFSGGPTDTQYF
TGTGCCAGCAGTTACTTTAGCGGGGGGCCCACAGATACGCAGTATTTT
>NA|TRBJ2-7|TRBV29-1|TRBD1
CSVEDQGQGSYEQYF
TGCAGCGTTGAAGATCAGGGACAGGGTTCCTACGAGCAGTACTTC
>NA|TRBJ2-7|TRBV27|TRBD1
CASSGDRGGSYEQYF
TGTGCCAGCAGTGGGGACAGGGGGGGTTCCTACGAGCAGTACTTC
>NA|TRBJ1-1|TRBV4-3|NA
CASSPRPAGTSRGNTEAFF
TGCGCCAGCAGCCCTCGTCCGGCCGGGACATCGAGGGGTAACACTGAAGCTTTCTTT
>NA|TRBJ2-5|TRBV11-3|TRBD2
CASSLDWTSKTQYF
TGTGCCAGCAGCTTAGATTGGACTAGCAAGACCCAGTACTTC
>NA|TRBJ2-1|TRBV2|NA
CASLNPELGSYNEQFF
TGTGCCAGCCTTAACCCAGAACTAGGTAGCTACAATGAGCAGTTCTTC
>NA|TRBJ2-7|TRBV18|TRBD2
CASSSAREGYEQYF
TGTGCCAGCTCGTCCGCGAGGGAGGGCTACGAGCAGTACTTC
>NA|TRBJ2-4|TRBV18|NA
CASSQDSPAKNIQYF
TGTGCCAGCTCACAGGACTCACCAGCCAAAAACATTCAGTACTTC
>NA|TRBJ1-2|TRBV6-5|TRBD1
CASSRGQGVLYGYTF
TGTGCCAGCAGTCGCGGACAGGGGGTCTTGTATGGCTACACCTTC
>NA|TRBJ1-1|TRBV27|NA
CASSFSRGVSEAFF
TGTGCCAGCAGTTTCTCTCGGGGGGTGAGTGAAGCTTTCTTT
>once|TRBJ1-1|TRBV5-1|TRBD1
CASSPYRQGGSSIPFF
TGCGCCAGCAGCCCCTACCGACAGGGGGGCTCGAGTATCCCTTTCTTT
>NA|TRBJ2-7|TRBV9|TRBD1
CASSVSGGRDEQYF
TGTGCCAGCAGCGTTTCAGGGGGCAGGGACGAGCAGTACTTC
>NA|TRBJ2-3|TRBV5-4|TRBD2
CASSPNPTSGGTDTQYF
TGTGCCAGCAGCCCAAATCCGACTAGCGGAGGCACAGATACGCAGTATTTT
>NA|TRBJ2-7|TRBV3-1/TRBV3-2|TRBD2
CASSPTQLAGGQEQYF
TGTGCCAGCAGCCCTACCCAACTAGCGGGGGGGCAGGAGCAGTACTTC
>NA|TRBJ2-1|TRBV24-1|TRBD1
CATRSTGQGANEQFF
TGTGCCACCCGTTCTACCGGACAGGGGGCTAATGAGCAGTTCTTC
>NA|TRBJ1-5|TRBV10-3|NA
CAISESRDSNQPQHF
TGTGCCATCAGTGAGTCGAGAGACAGTAATCAGCCCCAGCATTTT
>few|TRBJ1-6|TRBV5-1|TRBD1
CASSLDRGEGALHF
TGCGCCAGCAGCTTGGACAGGGGGGAAGGGGCCCTCCACTTT
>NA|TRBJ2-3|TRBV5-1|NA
CASSLVALDTDTQYF
TGCGCCAGCAGCTTGGTGGCTCTTGACACAGATACGCAGTATTTT
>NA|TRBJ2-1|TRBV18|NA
CASSRTRKNEQFF
TGTGCCAGCTCAAGAACTAGGAAGAATGAGCAGTTCTTC
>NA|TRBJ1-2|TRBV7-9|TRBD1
CASSLGGQNYGYTF
TGTGCCAGCAGCTTAGGGGGACAGAACTATGGCTACACCTTC
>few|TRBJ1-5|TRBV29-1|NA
CSVAGYGNQPQHF
TGCAGCGTTGCCGGGTACGGGAATCAGCCCCAGCATTTT
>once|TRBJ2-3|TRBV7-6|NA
CASSLSGWQADTQYF
TGTGCCAGCAGCTTAAGCGGGTGGCAGGCAGATACGCAGTATTTT
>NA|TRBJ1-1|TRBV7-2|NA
CASSLVDIMNTEAFF
TGTGCCAGCAGCTTAGTGGACATTATGAACACTGAAGCTTTCTTT
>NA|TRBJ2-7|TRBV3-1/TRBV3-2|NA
CASSQGGSGGGEQYF
TGTGCCAGCAGCCAAGGAGGATCGGGGGGCGGCGAGCAGTACTTC
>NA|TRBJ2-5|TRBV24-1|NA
CATSDPPGGRGETQYF
TGTGCCACCAGTGATCCCCCTGGAGGTCGGGGAGAGACCCAGTACTTC
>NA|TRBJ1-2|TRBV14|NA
CASSRRVKVTGYTF
TGTGCCAGCAGCCGCAGGGTGAAAGTGACGGGCTACACCTTC
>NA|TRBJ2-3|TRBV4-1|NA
CASSQDGPKSFRVSTDTQYF
TGCGCCAGCAGCCAAGATGGCCCAAAATCATTCAGGGTTAGCACAGATACGCAGTATTTT
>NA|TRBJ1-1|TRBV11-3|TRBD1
CASSPPGQMNTEAFF
TGTGCCAGCAGCCCCCCGGGACAGATGAACACTGAAGCTTTCTTT
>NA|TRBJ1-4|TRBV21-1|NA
CASSQGQGPEKLFF
TGTGCCAGCAGCCAGGGACAGGGTCCTGAAAAACTGTTTTTT
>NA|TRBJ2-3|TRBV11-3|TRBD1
CASSRLGQGLDTQYF
TGTGCCAGCAGCCGACTGGGACAGGGGCTAGATACGCAGTATTTT
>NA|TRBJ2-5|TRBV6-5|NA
CASSFQGETQYF
TGTGCCAGCAGTTTCCAGGGTGAGACCCAGTACTTC
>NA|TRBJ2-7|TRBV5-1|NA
CASSLAGTQYEQYF
TGCGCCAGCAGCTTGGCAGGGACACAATACGAGCAGTACTTC
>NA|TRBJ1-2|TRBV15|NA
CATSRDRRFYGYTF
TGTGCCACCAGCAGAGATCGCAGGTTCTATGGCTACACCTTC
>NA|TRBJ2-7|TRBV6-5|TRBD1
CASRQGQGYDEQYF
TGTGCCAGCAGGCAGGGACAGGGGTACGACGAGCAGTACTTC
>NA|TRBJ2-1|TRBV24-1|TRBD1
CATSDRQGSSYNEQFF
TGTGCCACCAGTGATAGACAGGGGAGCTCCTACAATGAGCAGTTCTTC
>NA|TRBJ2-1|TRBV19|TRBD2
CASSSRGGSGANEQFF
TGTGCCAGTAGTTCCCGCGGGGGTAGCGGGGCGAATGAGCAGTTCTTC
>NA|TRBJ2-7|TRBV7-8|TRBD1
CASSFPGQGQHEQYF
TGTGCCAGCAGCTTCCCGGGACAGGGTCAGCACGAGCAGTACTTC